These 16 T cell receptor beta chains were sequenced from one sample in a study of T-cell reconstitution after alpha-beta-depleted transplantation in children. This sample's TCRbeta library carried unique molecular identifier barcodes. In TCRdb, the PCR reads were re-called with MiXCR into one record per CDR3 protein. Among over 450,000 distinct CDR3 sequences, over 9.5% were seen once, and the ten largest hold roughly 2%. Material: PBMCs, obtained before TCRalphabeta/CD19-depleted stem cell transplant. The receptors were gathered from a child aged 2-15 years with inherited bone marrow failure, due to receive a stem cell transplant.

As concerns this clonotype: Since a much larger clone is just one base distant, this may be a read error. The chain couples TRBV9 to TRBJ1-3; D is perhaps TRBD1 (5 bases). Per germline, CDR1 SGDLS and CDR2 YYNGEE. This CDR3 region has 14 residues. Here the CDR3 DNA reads TGTGCCAGCAGCGCAGGGAGCTCTGGACACACCATATATTTT. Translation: CASSAGSSGHTIYF.

CDR3 coding DNA: TGTGCCAGCAGCCACTCGGGAGACCCGTGGGATGAGCAGTTCTTC. This encodes CASSHSGDPWDEQFF. This sequence joins TRBV7-9 and TRBJ2-1; D is possibly TRBD2 (6 bases). The CDR3 length is 15 residues. Germline loops: CDR1 SEHNR, CDR2 FQNEAQ (reference sequence). V was pared by 5 bases and J by 8 bases, with 19 bases between.

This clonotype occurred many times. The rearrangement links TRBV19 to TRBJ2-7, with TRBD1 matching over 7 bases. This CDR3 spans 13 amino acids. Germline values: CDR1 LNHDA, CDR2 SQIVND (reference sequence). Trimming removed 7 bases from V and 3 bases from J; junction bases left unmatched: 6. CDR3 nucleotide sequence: TGTGCCAGTACGGGGACAGCGGACTACGAGCAGTACTTC. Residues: CASTGTADYEQYF.

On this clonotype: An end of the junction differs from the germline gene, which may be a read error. CDR3 nucleotide sequence: TGTGCCGGCAGCCGGACAGTTTCCTACGAGCAGTACTTC. This encodes CAGSRTVSYEQYF. The V and J genes are TRBV5-6 and TRBJ2-7, with D possibly TRBD1 on 6 matching bases. CDR3 length equals 13 residues. CDR1 and CDR2 (germline): SGHDT, YYEEEE.

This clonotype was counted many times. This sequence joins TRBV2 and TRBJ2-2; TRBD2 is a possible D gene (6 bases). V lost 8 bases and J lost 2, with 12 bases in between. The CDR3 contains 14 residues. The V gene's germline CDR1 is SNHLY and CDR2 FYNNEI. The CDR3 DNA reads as TGTGCCAGCCTGGGACTCTTAAACACCGGGGAGCTGTTTTTT. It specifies CASLGLLNTGELFF.

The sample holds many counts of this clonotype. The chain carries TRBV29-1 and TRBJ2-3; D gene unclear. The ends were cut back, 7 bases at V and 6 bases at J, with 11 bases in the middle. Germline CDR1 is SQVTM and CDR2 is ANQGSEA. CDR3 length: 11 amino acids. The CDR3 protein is CSARRMDTQYF. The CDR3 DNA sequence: TGCAGCGCGCGGAGAATGGATACGCAGTATTTT.

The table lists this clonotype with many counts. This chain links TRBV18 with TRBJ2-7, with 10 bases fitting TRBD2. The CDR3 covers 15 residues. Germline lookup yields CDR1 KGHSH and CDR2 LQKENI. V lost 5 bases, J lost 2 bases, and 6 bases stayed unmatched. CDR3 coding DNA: TGTGCCAGCTCAAAGAGCGGGAGGGATACCTACGAGCAGTACTTC. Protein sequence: CASSKSGRDTYEQYF.

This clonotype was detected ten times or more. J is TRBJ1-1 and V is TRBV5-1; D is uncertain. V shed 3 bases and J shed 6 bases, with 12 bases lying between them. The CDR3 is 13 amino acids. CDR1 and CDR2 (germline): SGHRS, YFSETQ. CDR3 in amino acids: CASSSLERPEAFF. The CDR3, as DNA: TGCGCCAGCAGCTCTTTGGAACGACCTGAAGCTTTCTTT.

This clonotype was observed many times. The CDR3 nucleotides are TGTGCCAGCAGGGCGGGGCCCTACGAGCAGTACTTC. Protein product: CASRAGPYEQYF. This chain connects TRBV6-6 to TRBJ2-7; perhaps TRBD2 as D (6 bases). Looked up from germline, CDR1 is MNHNY and CDR2 is SVGAGI (reference sequence). The V end lost 6 bases, the J end lost 2 bases, and 8 bases lay between the germline ends. The CDR3 sequence is 12 residues long.

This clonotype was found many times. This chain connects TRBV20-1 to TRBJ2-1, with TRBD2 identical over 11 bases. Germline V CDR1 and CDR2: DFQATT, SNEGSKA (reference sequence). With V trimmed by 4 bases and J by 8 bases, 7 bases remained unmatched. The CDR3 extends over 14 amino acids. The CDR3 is CSATSSGRLDEQFF. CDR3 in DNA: TGCAGTGCTACTTCTAGCGGGAGGTTGGATGAGCAGTTCTTC.

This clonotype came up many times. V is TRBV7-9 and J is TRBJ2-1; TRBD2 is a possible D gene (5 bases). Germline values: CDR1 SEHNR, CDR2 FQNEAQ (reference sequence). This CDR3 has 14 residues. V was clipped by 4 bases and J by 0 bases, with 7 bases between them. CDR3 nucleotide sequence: TGTGCCAGCAGCTCCCGGGACTCCTACAATGAGCAGTTCTTC. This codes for CASSSRDSYNEQFF. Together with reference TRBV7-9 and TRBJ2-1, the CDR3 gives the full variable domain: DTGVSQNPRHKITKRGQNVTFRCDPISEHNRLYWYRQTLGQGPEFLTYFQNEAQLEKSRLLSDRFSAERPKGSFSTLEIQRTEQGDSAMYLCASSSRDSYNEQFFGPGTRLTVL.

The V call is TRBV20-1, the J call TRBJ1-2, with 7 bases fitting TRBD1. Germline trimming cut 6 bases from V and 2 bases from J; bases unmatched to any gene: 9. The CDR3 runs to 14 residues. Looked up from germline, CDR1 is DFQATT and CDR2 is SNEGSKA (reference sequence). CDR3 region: CSALRQGTNYGYTF. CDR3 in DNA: TGCAGTGCCCTGAGACAGGGTACCAACTATGGCTACACCTTC.

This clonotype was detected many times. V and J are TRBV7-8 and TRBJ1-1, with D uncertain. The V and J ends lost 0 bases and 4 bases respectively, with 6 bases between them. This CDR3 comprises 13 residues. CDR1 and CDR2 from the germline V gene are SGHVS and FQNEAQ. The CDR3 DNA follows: TGTGCCAGCAGCTTAGCTCCAGTCACTGAAGCTTTCTTT. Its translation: CASSLAPVTEAFF.

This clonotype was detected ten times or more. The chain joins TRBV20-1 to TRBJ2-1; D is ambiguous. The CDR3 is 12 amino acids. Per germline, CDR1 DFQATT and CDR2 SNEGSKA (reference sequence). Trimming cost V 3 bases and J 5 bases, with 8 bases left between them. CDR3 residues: CSASSGNNEQFF. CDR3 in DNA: TGCAGTGCTAGTTCTGGGAACAATGAGCAGTTCTTC.

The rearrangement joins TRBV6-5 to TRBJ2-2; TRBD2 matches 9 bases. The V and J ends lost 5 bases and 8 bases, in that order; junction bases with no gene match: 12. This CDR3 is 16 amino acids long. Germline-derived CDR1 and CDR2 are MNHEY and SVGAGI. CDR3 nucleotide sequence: TGTGCCAGCAGTCTCCTTAGCGGGAGACCTCGGGGGGAGCTGTTTTTT. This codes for CASSLLSGRPRGELFF.

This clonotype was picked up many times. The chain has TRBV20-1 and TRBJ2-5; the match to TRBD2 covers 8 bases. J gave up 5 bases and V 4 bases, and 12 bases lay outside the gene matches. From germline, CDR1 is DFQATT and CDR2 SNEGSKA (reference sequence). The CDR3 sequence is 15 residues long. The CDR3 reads CSAIISGSGDETQYF. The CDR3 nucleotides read TGCAGTGCTATCATAAGCGGGAGTGGGGACGAGACCCAGTACTTC.